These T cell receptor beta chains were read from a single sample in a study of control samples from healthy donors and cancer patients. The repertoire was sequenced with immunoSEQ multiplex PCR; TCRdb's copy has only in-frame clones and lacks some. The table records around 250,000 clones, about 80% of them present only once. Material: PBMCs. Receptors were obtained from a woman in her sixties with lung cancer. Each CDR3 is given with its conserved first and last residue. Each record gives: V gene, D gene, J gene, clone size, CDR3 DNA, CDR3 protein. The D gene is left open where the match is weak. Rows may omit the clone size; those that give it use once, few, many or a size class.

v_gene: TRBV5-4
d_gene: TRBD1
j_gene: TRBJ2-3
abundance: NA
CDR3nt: TGTGCCAGCAGCTTGGCGGGACAGGGGTTAGATACGCAGTATTTT
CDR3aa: CASSLAGQGLDTQYF

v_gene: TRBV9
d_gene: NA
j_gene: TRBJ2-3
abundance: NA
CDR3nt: TGTGCCAGCAGCGTCGGGACTGTTAGCACAGATACGCAGTATTTT
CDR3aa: CASSVGTVSTDTQYF

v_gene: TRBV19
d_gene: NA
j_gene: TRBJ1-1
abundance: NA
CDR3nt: TGTGCCAGTACCAAACTTTGGACAGCAAGCACTGAAGCTTTCTTT
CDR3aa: CASTKLWTASTEAFF

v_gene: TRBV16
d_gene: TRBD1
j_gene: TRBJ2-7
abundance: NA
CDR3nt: TGTGCCAGCAGCCGGACAGGGGGCGCATTTAACGAGCAGTACTTC
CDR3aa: CASSRTGGAFNEQYF

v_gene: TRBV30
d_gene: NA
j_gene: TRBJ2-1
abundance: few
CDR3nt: TGTGCCTGGAGTGGGATAAACAATGAGCAGTTCTTC
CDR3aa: CAWSGINNEQFF

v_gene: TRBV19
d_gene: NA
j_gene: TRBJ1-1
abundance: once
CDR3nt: TGTGCCAGTACCCTCTTCGACGGAAACACTGAAGCTTTCTTT
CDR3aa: CASTLFDGNTEAFF

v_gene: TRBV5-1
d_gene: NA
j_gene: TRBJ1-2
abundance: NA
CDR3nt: TGCGCCAGCAGCTTGGACTCCCCATCCTATGGCTACACCTTC
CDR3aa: CASSLDSPSYGYTF

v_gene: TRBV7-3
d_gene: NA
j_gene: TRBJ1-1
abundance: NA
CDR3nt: TGTGCCAGCAGCCCCGGGGCAGCGAACACTGAAGCTTTCTTT
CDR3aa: CASSPGAANTEAFF

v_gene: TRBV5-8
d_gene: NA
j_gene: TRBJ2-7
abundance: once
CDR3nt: TGTGCCAGCAGCCGGGACGGCCTGACCTACGAGCAGTACTTC
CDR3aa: CASSRDGLTYEQYF

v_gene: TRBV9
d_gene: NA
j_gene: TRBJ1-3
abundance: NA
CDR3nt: TGTGCCAGCAGCGAGGTGGCCGGAAACACCATATATTTT
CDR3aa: CASSEVAGNTIYF

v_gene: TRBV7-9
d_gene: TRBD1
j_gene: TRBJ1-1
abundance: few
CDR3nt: TGTGCCAGCAGCATACAGGGGGGCACTGAAGCTTTCTTT
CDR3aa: CASSIQGGTEAFF

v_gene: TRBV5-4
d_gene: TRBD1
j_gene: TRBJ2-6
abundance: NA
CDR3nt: TGTGCCAGCAGCCCTGGGACAGTAGGGAGCTCTGGGGCCAACGTCCTGACTTTC
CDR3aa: CASSPGTVGSSGANVLTF

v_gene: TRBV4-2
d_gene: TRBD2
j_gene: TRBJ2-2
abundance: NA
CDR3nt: TGTGCCAGCAGCCAAGAAGCGGGACTAGCATCCACCGGGAACACCGGGGAGCTGTTTTTT
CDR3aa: CASSQEAGLASTGNTGELFF

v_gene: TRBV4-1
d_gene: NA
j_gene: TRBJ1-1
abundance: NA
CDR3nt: TGCGCCAGCAGCCAGAGGGATGAAGGTGAAGCTTTCTTT
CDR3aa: CASSQRDEGEAFF

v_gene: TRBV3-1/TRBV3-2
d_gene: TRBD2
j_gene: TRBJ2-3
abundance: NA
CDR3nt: TGTGCCAGCAGCCCCAGCGGGGTTTACACAGATACGCAGTATTTT
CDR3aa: CASSPSGVYTDTQYF

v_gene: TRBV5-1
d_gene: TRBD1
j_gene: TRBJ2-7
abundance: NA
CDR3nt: TGCGCCAGTACCCGGGACAGGGCTTTGGGGGAGCAGTACTTC
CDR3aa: CASTRDRALGEQYF

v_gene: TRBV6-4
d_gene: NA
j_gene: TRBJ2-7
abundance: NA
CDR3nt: TGTGCCAGCAGTGCCACCAACTACGAGCAGTACTTC
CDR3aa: CASSATNYEQYF

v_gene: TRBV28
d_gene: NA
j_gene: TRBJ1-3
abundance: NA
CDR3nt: TGTGCCAGCAGGGGTTGGGGGGTCACCTCTGGAAACACCATATATTTT
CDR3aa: CASRGWGVTSGNTIYF

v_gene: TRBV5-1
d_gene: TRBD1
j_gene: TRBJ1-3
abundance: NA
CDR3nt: TGCGCCAGCAGCTTACAGGGGGCTTTCGGAAACACCATATATTTT
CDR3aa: CASSLQGAFGNTIYF

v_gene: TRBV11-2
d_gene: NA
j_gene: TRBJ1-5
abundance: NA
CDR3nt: TGTGCCAGCAGTCTCGAGGGGCATAGCAATCAGCCCCAGCATTTT
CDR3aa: CASSLEGHSNQPQHF

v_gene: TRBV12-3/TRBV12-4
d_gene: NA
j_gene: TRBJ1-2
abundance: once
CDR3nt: TGTGCCAGCAGTCAAGGATCCGGCTACACCTTC
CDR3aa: CASSQGSGYTF

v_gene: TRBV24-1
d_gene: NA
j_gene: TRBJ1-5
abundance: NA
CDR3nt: TGTGCCACCAGTGAGCCGGGACCTCATGAGCCCCAGCATTTT
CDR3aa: CATSEPGPHEPQHF

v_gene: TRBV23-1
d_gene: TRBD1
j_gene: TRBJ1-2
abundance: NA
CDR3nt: TGCGCCAGCAGGACAAACATCAACAGGGGGCTAGGCTATGGCTACACCTTC
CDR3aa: CASRTNINRGLGYGYTF

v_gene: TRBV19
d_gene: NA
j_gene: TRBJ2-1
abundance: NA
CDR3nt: TGTGCCAGTAGTCTCGACAGGGAGGACAATGAGCAGTTCTTC
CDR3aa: CASSLDREDNEQFF

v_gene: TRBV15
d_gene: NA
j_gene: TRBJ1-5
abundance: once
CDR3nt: TGTGCCACCAGCACACGACAGTTCAATCAGCCCCAGCATTTT
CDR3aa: CATSTRQFNQPQHF

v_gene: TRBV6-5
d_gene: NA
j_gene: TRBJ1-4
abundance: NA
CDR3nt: TGTGCCAGCAGTTACCGGTCTTATGGTGAAAAACTGTTTTTT
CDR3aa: CASSYRSYGEKLFF

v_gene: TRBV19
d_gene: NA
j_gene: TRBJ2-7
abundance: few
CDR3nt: TGTGCCAGTAGCTTAGGGCAGGGCGCCCGATCCTTTCCCTACGAGCAGTACTTC
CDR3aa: CASSLGQGARSFPYEQYF

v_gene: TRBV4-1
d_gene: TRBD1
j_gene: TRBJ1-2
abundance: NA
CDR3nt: TGCGCCAGCAGCCCGTCCCCGGGGACAGGGGGCAGTTATGGCTACACCTTC
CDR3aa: CASSPSPGTGGSYGYTF

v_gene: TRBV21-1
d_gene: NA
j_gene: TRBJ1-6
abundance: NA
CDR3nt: TGTGCCAGCAGCAAAGAGGGTAGGCGGAGCTCCTATAATTCACCCCTCCACTTT
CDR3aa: CASSKEGRRSSYNSPLHF

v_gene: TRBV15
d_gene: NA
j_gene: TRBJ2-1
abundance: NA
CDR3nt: TGTGCCACCAGCAGAGATAGGTATGAGCAGTTCTTC
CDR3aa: CATSRDRYEQFF

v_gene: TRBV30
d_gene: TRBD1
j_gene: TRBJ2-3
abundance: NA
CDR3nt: TGTGCCTGGAGTGGACAGGGGAGTCGCACAGATACGCAGTATTTT
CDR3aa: CAWSGQGSRTDTQYF

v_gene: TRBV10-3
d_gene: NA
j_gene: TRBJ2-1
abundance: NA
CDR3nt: TGTGCCATCAGTGAAATTTTTGGCGGATGGGGCAATGAGCAGTTCTTC
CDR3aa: CAISEIFGGWGNEQFF

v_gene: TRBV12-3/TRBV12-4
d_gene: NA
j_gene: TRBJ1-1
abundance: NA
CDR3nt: TGTGCCAGCAGTTCAAGTACGAACACTGAAGCTTTCTTT
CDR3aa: CASSSSTNTEAFF

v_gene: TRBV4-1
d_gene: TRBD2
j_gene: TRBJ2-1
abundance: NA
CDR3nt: TGCGCCAGCAGCCTTAACCTAGCGGGGAGCTCCTACAATGAGCAGTTCTTC
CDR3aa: CASSLNLAGSSYNEQFF

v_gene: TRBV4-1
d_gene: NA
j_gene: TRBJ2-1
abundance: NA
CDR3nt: TGCGCCAGCCGTATCCGGGGAACTAATGAGCAGTTCTTC
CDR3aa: CASRIRGTNEQFF

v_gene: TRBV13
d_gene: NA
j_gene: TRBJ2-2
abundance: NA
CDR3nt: TGTGCCAGCAGACTTTCTACCGGGGAGCTGTTTTTT
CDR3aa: CASRLSTGELFF

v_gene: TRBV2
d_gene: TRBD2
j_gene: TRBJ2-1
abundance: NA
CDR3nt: TGTGCCAGCAGTGAAAGGACTAGCGGGACTGGTGAGCAGTTCTTC
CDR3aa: CASSERTSGTGEQFF

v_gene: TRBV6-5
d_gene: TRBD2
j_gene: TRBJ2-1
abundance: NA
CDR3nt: TGTGCCAGCAGCTTGACTAGCGGGAGGGGGAATGAGCAGTTCTTC
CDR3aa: CASSLTSGRGNEQFF

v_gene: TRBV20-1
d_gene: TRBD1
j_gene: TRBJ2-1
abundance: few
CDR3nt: TGCAGTGCTAGTGGGGACAGGGGAATCTTGAATGAGCAGTTCTTC
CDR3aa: CSASGDRGILNEQFF

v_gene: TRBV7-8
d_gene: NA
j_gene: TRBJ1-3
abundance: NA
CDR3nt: TGTGCCAGCAGCTTAACTGTCGCAGGCTCTGGAAACACCATATATTTT
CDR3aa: CASSLTVAGSGNTIYF

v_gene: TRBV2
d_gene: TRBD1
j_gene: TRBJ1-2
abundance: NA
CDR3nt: TGTGCCAGCAGTGAATTACAGGGGTTTGGGGGCTACACCTTC
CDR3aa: CASSELQGFGGYTF

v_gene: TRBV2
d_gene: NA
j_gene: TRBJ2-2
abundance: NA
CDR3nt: TGTGCCAGCAGTGATGCTATGAACACCGGGGAGCTGTTTTTT
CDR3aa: CASSDAMNTGELFF

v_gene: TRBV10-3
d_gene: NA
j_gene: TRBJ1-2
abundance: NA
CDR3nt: TGTGCCATCAGTGCGGGGATGGGCGGGAACTATGGCTACACCTTC
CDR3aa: CAISAGMGGNYGYTF

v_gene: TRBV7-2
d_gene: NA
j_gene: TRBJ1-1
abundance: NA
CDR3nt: TGTGCCAGCAGCTTTGGGTCGGGAATGAACACTGAAGCTTTCTTT
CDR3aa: CASSFGSGMNTEAFF

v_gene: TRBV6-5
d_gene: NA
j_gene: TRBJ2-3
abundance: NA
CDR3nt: TGTGCCAGCGGATGGGGAGCCACAGATACGCAGTATTTT
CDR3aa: CASGWGATDTQYF

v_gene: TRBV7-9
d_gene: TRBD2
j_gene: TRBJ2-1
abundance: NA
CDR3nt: TGTGCCAGCAGCTTACTAGCGGGGGGCACGGATGAGCAGTTCTTC
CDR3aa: CASSLLAGGTDEQFF

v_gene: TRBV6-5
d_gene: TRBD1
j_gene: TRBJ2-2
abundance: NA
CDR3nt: TGTGCCAGCAGTTTAGACAGGGCAAACACCGGGGAGCTGTTTTTT
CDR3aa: CASSLDRANTGELFF

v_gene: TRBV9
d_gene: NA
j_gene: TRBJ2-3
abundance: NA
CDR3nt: TGTGCCAGTACCCCAACATCCACAGATACGCAGTATTTT
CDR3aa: CASTPTSTDTQYF

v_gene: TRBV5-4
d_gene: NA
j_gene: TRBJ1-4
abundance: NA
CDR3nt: TGTGCCAGCAGCGCCGGGGCGGATGAAAAACTGTTTTTT
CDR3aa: CASSAGADEKLFF

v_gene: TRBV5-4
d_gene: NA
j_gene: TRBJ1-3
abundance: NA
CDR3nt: TGTGCCAGCAGCTTGGGGGCACCGGGAAACACCATATATTTT
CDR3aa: CASSLGAPGNTIYF

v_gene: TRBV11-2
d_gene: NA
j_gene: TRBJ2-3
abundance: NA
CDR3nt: TGTGCCAGCAGCTTAGGGGGTCGTACAGATACGCAGTATTTT
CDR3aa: CASSLGGRTDTQYF

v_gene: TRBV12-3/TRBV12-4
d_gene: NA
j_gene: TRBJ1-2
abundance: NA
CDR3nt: TGTGCCAGCAGTTTAGAACAACCACTACCCGGCCACTTC
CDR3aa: CASSLEQPLPGHF

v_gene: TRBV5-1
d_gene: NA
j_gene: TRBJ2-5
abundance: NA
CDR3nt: TGCGCCAGCCACCTGGACAGCCAAGAGACCCAGTACTTC
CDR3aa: CASHLDSQETQYF